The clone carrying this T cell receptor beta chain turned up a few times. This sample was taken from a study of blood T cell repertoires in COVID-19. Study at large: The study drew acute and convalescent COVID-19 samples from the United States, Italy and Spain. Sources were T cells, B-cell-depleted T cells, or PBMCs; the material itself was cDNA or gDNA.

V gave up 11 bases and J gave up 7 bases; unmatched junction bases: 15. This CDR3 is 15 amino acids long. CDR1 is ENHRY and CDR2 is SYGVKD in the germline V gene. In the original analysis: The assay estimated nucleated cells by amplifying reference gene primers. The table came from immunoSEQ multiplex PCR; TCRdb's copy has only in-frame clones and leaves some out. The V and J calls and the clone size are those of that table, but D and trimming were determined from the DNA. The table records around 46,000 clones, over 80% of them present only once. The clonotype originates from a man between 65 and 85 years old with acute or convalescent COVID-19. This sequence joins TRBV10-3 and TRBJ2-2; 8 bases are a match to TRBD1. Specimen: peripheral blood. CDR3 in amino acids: CASQGAGTLNGELFF. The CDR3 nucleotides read TGTGCCTCTCAGGGGGCCGGTACACTGAACGGGGAGCTGTTTTTT.